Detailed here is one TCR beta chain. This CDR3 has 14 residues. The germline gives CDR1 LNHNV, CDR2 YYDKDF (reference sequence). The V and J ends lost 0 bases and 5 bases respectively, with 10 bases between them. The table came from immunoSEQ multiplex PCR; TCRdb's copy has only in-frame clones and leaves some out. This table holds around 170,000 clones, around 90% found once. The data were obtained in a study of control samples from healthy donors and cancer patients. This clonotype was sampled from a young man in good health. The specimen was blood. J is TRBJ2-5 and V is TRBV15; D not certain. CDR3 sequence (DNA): TGTGCCACCAGCAGAGAGGGATTAAGGGAGACCCAGTACTTC. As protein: CATSREGLRETQYF.